The TCR beta chain described here comes from a study of sequential checkpoint blockade in melanoma. Noted treatment: randomized to nivolumab then ipilimumab (arm A) or the reverse (arm B). No patient had prior DNA-damaging chemotherapy. From thawed PBMCs, live CD3+CD8+ cells negative for CD19 and CD56 were sorted. The repertoire was sequenced with immunoSEQ multiplex PCR; TCRdb's copy has only in-frame clones and lacks some. This table has 25,000 to 30,000 clones, 83% appearing once. The source is a human donor with melanoma. The sample consisted of CD8+ T cells sorted from blood (inferred from file names), taken from a patient given nivolumab and ipilimumab in sequence.

CDR3 nucleotides: TGCGCCAGCACTGAATCTGGGACAGTCCCTAGCACAGATACGCAGTATTTT. It codes for CASTESGTVPSTDTQYF. The chain carries TRBV4-1 and TRBJ2-3; 7 bases fit TRBD1. Germline V gene sequence: CDR1 MGHRA, CDR2 YSYEKL. Losses at the gene ends were 7 bases for V and 0 bases for J; bases not matched to a gene: 13. The CDR3 loop spans 17 amino acids.